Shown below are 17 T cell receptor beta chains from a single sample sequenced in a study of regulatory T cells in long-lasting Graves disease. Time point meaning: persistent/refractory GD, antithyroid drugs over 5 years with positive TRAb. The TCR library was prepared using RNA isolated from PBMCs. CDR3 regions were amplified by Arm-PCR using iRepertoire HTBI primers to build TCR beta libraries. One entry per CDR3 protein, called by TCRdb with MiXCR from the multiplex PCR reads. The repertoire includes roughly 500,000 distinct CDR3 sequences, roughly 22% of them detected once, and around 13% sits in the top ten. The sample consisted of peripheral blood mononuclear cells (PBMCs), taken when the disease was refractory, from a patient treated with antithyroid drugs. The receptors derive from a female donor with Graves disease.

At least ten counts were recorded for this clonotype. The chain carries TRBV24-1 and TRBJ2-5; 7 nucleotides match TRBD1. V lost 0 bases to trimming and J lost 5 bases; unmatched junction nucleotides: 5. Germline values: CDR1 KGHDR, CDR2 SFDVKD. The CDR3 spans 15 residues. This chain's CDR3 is CATSDLQTGLETQYF. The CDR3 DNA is TGTGCCACCAGTGATTTGCAGACAGGGCTCGAGACCCAGTACTTC.

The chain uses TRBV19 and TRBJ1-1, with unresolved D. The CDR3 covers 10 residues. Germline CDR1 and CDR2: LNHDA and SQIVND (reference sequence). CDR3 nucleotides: TGTGGAATAGGGTACACTGAAGCTTTCTTT. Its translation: CGIGYTEAFF. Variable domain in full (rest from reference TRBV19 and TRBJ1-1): DGGITQSPKYLFRKEGQNVTLSCEQNLNHDAMYWYRQDPGQGLRLIYYSQIVNDFQKGDIAEGYSVSREKKESFPLTVTSAQKNPTAFYLCGIGYTEAFFGQGTRLTVV.

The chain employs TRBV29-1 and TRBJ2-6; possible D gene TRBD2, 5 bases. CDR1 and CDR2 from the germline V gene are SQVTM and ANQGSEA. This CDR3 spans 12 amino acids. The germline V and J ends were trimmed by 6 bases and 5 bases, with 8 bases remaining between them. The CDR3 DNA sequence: TGCAGCGTCCCCGGGAGGGCCAACGTCCTGACTTTC. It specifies CSVPGRANVLTF.

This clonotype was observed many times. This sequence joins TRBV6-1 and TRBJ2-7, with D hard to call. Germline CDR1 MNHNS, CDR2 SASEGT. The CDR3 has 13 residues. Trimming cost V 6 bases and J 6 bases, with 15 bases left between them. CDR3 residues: CASSPGSLGEQYF. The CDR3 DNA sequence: TGTGCCAGCAGCCCCGGCAGTCTGGGCGAGCAGTACTTC.

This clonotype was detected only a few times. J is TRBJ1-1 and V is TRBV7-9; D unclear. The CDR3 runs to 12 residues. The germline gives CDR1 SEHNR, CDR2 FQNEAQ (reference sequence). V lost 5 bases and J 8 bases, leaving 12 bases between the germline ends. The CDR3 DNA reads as TGTGCCAGCAGCCCTAAAAAAGGGGAAGCTTTCTTT. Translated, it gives CASSPKKGEAFF.

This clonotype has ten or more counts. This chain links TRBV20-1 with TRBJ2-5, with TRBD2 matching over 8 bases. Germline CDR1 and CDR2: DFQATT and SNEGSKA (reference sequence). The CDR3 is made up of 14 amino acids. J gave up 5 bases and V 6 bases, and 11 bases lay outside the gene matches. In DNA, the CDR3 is TGCAGTGCAAACAAGCGGGGGTGGGGGGAGACCCAGTACTTC. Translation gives CSANKRGWGETQYF.

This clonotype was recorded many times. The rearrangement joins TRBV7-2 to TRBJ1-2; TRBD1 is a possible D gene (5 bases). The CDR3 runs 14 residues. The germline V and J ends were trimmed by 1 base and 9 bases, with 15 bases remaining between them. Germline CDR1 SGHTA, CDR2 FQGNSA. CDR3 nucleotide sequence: TGTGCCAGCAGCTTAGAAGGGACGGTCCCTCGCTACACCTTC. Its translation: CASSLEGTVPRYTF.

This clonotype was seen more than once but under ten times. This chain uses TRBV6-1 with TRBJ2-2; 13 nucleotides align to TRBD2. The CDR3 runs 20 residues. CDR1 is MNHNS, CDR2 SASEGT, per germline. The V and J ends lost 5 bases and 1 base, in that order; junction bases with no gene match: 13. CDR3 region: CASSPRLAGGPYRNTGELFF. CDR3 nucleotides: TGTGCCAGCAGTCCACGACTAGCGGGGGGCCCATACAGGAACACCGGGGAGCTGTTTTTT.

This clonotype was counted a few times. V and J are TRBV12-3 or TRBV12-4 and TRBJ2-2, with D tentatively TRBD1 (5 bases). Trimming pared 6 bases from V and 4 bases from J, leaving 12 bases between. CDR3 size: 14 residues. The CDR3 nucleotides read TGTGCCAGCAGGCCAGCAGGGCCCACCGGGGAGCTGTTTTTT. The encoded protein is CASRPAGPTGELFF.

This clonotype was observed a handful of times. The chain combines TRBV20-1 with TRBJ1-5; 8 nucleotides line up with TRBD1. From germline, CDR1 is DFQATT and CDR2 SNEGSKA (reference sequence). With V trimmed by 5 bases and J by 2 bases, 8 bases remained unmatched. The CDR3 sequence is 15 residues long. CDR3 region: CSAVLTGDGNQPQHF. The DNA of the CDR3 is TGCAGTGCTGTCCTGACAGGGGACGGCAATCAGCCCCAGCATTTT.

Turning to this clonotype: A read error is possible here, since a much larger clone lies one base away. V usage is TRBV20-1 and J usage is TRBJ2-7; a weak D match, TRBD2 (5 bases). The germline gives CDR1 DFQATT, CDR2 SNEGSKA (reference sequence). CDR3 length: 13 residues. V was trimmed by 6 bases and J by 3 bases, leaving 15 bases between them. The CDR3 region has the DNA TGCAGTGCGAACCGGCCGGGGTGCTACGAGCAGTACTTC. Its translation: CSANRPGCYEQYF.

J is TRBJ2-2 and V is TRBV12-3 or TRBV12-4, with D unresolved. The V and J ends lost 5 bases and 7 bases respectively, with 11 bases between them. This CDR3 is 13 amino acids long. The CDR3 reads CASSVTLLGELFF. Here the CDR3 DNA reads TGTGCCAGCAGTGTGACTCTACTCGGGGAGCTGTTTTTT.

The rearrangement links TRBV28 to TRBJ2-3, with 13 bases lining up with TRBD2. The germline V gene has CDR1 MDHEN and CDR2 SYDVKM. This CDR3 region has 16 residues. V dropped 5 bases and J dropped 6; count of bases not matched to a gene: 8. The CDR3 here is CASSRTSGRLFDTQYF. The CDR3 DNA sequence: TGTGCCAGCAGTCGGACTAGCGGGAGACTTTTTGATACGCAGTATTTT.

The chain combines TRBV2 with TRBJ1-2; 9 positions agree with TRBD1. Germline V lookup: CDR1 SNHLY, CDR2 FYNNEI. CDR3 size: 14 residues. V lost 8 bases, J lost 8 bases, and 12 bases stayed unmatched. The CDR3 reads CASSLGQGSGGYTF. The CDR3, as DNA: TGTGCCAGCTCACTGGGACAGGGTTCGGGAGGCTACACCTTC.

CDR3 in amino acids: CASTRAGEIIGELFF. The CDR3 bases are TGTGCCAGCACCCGTGCTGGGGAAATTATCGGGGAGCTGTTTTTT. This chain uses TRBV7-8 with TRBJ2-2; the D is unclear. V lost 7 bases and J lost 7, with 19 bases in between. The CDR3 is made up of 15 amino acids. CDR1 is SGHVS and CDR2 is FQNEAQ in the germline V gene.

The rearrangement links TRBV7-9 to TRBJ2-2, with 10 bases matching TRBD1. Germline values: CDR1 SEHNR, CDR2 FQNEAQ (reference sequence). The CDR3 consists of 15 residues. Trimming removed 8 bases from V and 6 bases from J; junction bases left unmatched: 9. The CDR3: CASSGQGRYPGELFF. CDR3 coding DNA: TGTGCCAGCTCGGGACAGGGGAGATATCCCGGGGAGCTGTTTTTT.

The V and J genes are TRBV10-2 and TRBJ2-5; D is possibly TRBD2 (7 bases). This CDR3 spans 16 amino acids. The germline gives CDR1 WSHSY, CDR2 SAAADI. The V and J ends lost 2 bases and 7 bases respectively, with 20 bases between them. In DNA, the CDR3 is TGCGCCAGCAGTGAGGTTTTATACGGGGGGCCGGGGACCCAGTACTTC. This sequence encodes CASSEVLYGGPGTQYF.